Described below is a single T cell receptor (beta chain) sequence and its context. The target antigen is unknown. Assay: immunoSEQ multiplex PCR; the TCRdb copy retains only in-frame clones and omits some. This table has about 90,000 clones, 89% appearing once. The data originate from a study of PD-1 blockade in classical Hodgkin lymphoma. Study-level points and caveats: Reports described newly diagnosed patients as having lower baseline TCR diversity than healthy donors. Those starting nivolumab under 1 year post-ASCT were excluded. Repertoire difference causes, possibly disease activity or prior therapy, remain undefined. Diversity in CD4+ TCRs, unlike that measured in CD8+ TCRs, had risen significantly by C4D1.

Each of the patients experienced relapse following autologous stem cell transplantation, and their brentuximab vedotin exposure differed. Germline-derived CDR1 and CDR2 are LNHDA and SQIVND (reference sequence). The CDR3 loop spans 15 amino acids. V gave up 5 bases and J gave up 0 bases; unmatched junction bases: 7. The rearrangement uses TRBV19 and TRBJ2-7, with 7 bases aligning to TRBD2. Sequencing was performed on peripheral blood mononuclear cells (PBMCs), taken before the second cycle of nivolumab. The source is a human donor with classical Hodgkin lymphoma. CDR3 sequence (DNA): TGTGCCAGTAGTGCCGGAGCGGGACCCTCCTACGAGCAGTACTTC. This sequence encodes CASSAGAGPSYEQYF. Variable domain in full (rest from reference TRBV19 and TRBJ2-7): DGGITQSPKYLFRKEGQNVTLSCEQNLNHDAMYWYRQDPGQGLRLIYYSQIVNDFQKGDIAEGYSVSREKKESFPLTVTSAQKNPTAFYLCASSAGAGPSYEQYFGPGTRLTVT.